The source of this TCR beta chain is a study of PD-1 blockade in classical Hodgkin lymphoma. Study-level points and caveats: Complete responders entered with baseline diversity on par with newly diagnosed patients, the results showed. Prior therapy or disease activity may underlie the repertoire differences, whose causes remain undefined. In newly diagnosed patients, baseline TCR diversity was reportedly below that of healthy donors.

CDR1 and CDR2 (germline): SGHTS, YDEGEE. The V and J ends lost 2 bases and 4 bases respectively, with 6 bases between them. CDR3 length: 12 amino acids. Specified time point: cycle 4 day 1 (C4D1), after six to seven weeks of nivolumab. Every single patient, without exception, relapsed after autologous stem cell transplantation, and brentuximab vedotin exposure varied. Researchers used magnetic negative selection to pull out pure CD4+ T cells from thawed PBMCs. About this clone itself: What it recognizes is unknown.

Some clones are missing from TCRdb's copy, which holds only in-frame ones; the method was immunoSEQ multiplex PCR. The sample records around 11,000 clones, 70% to 75% being singletons. The TCR was taken from a human donor with classical Hodgkin lymphoma. This chain links TRBV5-8 with TRBJ2-5; D remains ambiguous. The sample consisted of CD4+ T cells from blood, taken before the fourth cycle of nivolumab. In nucleotides, the CDR3 is TGTGCCAGCAGCTTTCGGGTAGAGACCCAGTACTTC. Protein sequence: CASSFRVETQYF.